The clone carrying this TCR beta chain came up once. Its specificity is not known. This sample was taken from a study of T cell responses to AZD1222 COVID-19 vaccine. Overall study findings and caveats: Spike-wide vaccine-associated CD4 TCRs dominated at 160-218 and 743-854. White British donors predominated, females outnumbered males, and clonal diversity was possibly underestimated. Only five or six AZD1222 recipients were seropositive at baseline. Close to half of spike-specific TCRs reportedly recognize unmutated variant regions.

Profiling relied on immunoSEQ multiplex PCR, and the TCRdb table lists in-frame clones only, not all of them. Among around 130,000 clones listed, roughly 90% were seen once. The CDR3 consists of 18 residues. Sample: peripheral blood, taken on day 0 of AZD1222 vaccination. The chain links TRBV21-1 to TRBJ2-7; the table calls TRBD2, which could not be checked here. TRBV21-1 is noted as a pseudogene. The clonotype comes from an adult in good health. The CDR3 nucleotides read TGTGCCAGCAGCAAAGGTGGGACTAGCGCTTCTAGCTCCTACGAGCAGTACTTC. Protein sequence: CASSKGGTSASSSYEQYF.